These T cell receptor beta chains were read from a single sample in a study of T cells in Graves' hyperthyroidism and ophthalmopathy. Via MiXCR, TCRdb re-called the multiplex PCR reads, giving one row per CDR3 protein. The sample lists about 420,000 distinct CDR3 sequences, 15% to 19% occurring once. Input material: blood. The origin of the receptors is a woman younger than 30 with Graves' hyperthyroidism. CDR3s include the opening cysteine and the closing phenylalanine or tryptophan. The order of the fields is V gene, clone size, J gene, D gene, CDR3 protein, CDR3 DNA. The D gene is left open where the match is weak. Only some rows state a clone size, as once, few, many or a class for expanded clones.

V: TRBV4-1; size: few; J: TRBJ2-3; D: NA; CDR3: CASSIRPGLSTDTQYF; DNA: TGCGCCAGCAGCATTCGACCGGGACTTAGCACAGATACGCAGTATTTT
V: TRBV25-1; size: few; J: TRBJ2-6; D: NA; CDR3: CASRPNDILNVLTF; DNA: TGTGCCAGCAGGCCCAATGACATACTCAACGTCCTGACTTTC
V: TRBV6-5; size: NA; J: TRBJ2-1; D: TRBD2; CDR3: CASSYLGLAGYNEQFF; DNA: TGTGCCAGCAGTTACTTGGGACTAGCGGGATACAATGAGCAGTTCTTC
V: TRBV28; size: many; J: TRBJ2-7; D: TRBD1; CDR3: CASSSPRAGGPYEQYF; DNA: TGTGCCAGCAGTTCACCTAGGGCAGGGGGTCCCTACGAGCAGTACTTC
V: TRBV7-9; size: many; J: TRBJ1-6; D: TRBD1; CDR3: CASSFDRANSPLHF; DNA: TGTGCCAGCAGCTTCGACAGGGCGAATTCACCCCTCCACTTT
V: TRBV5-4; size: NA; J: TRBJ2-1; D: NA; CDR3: CASSLRGANEQFF; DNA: TGTGCCAGCAGCTTGAGAGGTGCCAATGAGCAGTTCTTC
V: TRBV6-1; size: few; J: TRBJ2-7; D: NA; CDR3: CASAPHVVTYEQYF; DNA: TGTGCCAGCGCCCCCCATGTGGTGACCTACGAGCAGTACTTC
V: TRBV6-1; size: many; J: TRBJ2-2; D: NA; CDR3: CASSTSTGELFF; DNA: TGTGCCAGCTCCACTAGCACCGGGGAGCTGTTTTTT
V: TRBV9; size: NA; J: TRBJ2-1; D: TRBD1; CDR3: CASSVATGQGALNEQFF; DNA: TGTGCCAGCAGCGTAGCTACCGGCCAGGGGGCGCTTAATGAGCAGTTCTTC
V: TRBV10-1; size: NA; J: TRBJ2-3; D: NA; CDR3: CASSEGQPRAEDTQYF; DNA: TGCGCCAGCAGTGAAGGTCAACCCCGGGCGGAAGATACGCAGTATTTT
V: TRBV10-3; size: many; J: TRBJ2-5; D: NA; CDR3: CAISESTGQETQYF; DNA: TGTGCCATCAGTGAGTCGACAGGACAAGAGACCCAGTACTTC
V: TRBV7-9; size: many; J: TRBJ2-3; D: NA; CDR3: CASSGGQDTQYF; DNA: TGTGCCAGCTCCGGGGGGCAAGATACGCAGTATTTT
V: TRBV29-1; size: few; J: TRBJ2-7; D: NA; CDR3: CSVAPGGANEQYF; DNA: TGCAGCGTCGCCCCCGGGGGCGCGAACGAGCAGTACTTC
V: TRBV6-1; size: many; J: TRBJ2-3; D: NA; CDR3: CASSEATSEFTDTQYF; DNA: TGTGCCAGCAGTGAAGCAACAAGTGAATTCACAGATACGCAGTATTTT
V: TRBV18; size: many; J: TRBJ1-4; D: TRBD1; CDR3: CASSSGTGLEKLFF; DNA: TGTGCCAGCTCATCCGGGACAGGTCTTGAAAAACTGTTTTTT
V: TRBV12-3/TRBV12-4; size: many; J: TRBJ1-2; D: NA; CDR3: CASSNRRSRSNGYTF; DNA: TGTGCCAGCAGCAATCGTAGAAGTCGAAGTAATGGCTACACCTTC
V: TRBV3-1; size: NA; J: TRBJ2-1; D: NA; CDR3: CASRSPGTAYNEQFF; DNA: TGTGCCAGCAGATCACCCGGGACGGCCTACAATGAGCAGTTCTTC
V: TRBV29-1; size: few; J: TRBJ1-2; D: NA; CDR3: CSVEEIGGYGYTF; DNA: TGCAGCGTTGAAGAGATCGGGGGATATGGCTACACCTTC
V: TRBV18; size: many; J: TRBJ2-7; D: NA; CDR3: CASSPGPRSYEQYF; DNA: TGTGCCAGCTCACCAGGCCCCCGCTCCTACGAGCAGTACTTC
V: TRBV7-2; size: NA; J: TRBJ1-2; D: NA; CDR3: CASSSHINRLPRYGYTF; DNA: TGTGCCAGCAGCTCACACATTAACAGGCTCCCGAGGTATGGCTACACCTTC
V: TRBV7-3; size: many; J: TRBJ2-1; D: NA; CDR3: CASSLGTRGLNEQFF; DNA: TGTGCCAGCAGCCTAGGCACCAGGGGATTGAATGAGCAGTTCTTC
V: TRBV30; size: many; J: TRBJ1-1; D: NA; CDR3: CAWIENTEAFF; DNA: TGTGCCTGGATCGAGAACACTGAAGCTTTCTTT
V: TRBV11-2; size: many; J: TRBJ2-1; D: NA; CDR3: CASSLSWGAEQFF; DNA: TGTGCCAGCAGCTTGAGTTGGGGGGCCGAGCAGTTCTTC
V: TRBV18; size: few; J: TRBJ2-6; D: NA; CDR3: CASSPPEQLGANVLTF; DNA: TGTGCCAGCTCACCACCAGAACAACTGGGGGCCAACGTCCTGACTTTC
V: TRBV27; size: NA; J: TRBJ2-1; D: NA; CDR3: CASSFHRDLSYNEQFF; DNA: TGTGCCAGCAGTTTTCACAGGGATTTGTCCTACAATGAGCAGTTCTTC
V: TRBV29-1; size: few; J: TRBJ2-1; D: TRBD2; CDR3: CSVVLAGERNEQFF; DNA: TGCAGCGTTGTACTAGCGGGAGAGAGGAATGAGCAGTTCTTC
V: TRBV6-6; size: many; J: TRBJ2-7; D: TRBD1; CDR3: CASSYSRDRFYEQYF; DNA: TGTGCCAGCAGTTACTCGCGGGACAGGTTCTATGAGCAGTACTTC
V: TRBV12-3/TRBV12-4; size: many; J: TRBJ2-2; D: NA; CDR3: CASSLDSGGELFF; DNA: TGTGCCAGCAGTTTGGACTCAGGCGGGGAGCTGTTTTTT
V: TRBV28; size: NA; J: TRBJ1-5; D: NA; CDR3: CASQDSGGAGNEPQHF; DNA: TGTGCCAGCCAGGATAGCGGGGGGGCCGGCAATGAGCCCCAGCATTTT
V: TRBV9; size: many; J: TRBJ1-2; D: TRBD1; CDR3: CASSHGQGHPYGYTF; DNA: TGTGCCAGCAGCCACGGACAGGGACACCCCTATGGCTACACCTTC